One and the same sample provided the 5 T cell receptor beta chains below, sequenced in a study of beta chain features in type 1 diabetes (dated by TCRdb to the late 2010s). Study-wide findings and limitations: Type 1 diabetes patients showed a moderate but significant shortening of TCRB CDR3 length in all four CD4+ subsets.

Their antigens are not known. Library preparation employed the immunoSEQ multiplex PCR assay. The High Capacity cDNA Reverse Transcription Kit was used to reverse transcribe all of the isolated RNA, meaning that expressed TCRB transcripts were what got sequenced. This is the immuneACCESS table as TCRdb keeps it, with only in-frame sequences that have V and J called. A part of the clones is gone; compared with another copy, unresolved V genes explain less than half, and the rest is unexplained. The sample data list fewer than 300,000 clones, and about a tenth of these were observed just once. 0.017% of the sample is taken by the ten largest. Sequenced: naive CD4+ T cells from blood. What this sample's cell subset or site label stands for: true naive CD4+ T cells. The receptors were gathered from a man aged 25-45 years with type 1 diabetes.

This clone showed up just a few times. The chain recombines TRBV30 with TRBJ1-6; tentative D call: TRBD1 (6 bases). The CDR3 runs to 14 residues. Trimming pared 7 bases from V and 0 bases from J, leaving 10 bases between. Looked up from germline, CDR1 is GTSNPN and CDR2 is SVGIG (reference sequence). The CDR3 DNA follows: TGTGCCTTTCAGGGGAGCTCCTATAATTCACCCCTCCACTTT. This encodes CAFQGSSYNSPLHF.

This clone was detected only a few times. DNA of the CDR3: TGTGCCAGCAAGAGAGACGGGACCTACAATGAGCAGTTCTTC. Encoded protein: CASKRDGTYNEQFF. The chain combines TRBV27 with TRBJ2-1; weak D call: TRBD2 (5 bases). The CDR3 has 14 residues. Germline assignment: CDR1 MNHEY and CDR2 SMNVEV (reference sequence). Trimming took off 7 bases at V and 2 bases at J, with 12 bases between the two ends.

This clone turned up a few times. The same CDR3 arises from other DNA sequences in this sample as well. This sequence joins TRBV30 and TRBJ1-5; D unresolved. The CDR3 runs 13 residues. V was clipped by 0 bases and J by 4 bases, with 7 bases between them. Per the germline V gene, CDR1 is GTSNPN and CDR2 is SVGIG (reference sequence). Here the CDR3 DNA reads TGTGCCTGGAGTGTACTAAGTAATCAGCCCCAGCATTTT. It yields the protein CAWSVLSNQPQHF.

A few counts support this clone. The chain couples TRBV28 to TRBJ1-3; tentative D call: TRBD1 (6 bases). The CDR3 has 15 amino acids. V shed 5 bases and J shed 2 bases, with 13 bases lying between them. Per germline, CDR1 MDHEN and CDR2 SYDVKM. The CDR3, as DNA: TGTGCCAGCAGTGGGGGCACGTCGGCTGGAAACACCATATATTTT. Its protein is CASSGGTSAGNTIYF.

This rearrangement joins TRBV15 to TRBJ2-5, with 10 bases lining up with TRBD2. J gave up 9 bases and V 2 bases, and 15 bases lay outside the gene matches. Germline V gene lookup returns CDR1 LNHNV and CDR2 YYDKDF (reference sequence). There are 17 residues in the CDR3. CDR3 DNA sequence: TGTGCCACCAGCAGACCCTGGATGGCTAGCGGGGGCGAGGCCCAGTACTTC. This gives the protein CATSRPWMASGGEAQYF.